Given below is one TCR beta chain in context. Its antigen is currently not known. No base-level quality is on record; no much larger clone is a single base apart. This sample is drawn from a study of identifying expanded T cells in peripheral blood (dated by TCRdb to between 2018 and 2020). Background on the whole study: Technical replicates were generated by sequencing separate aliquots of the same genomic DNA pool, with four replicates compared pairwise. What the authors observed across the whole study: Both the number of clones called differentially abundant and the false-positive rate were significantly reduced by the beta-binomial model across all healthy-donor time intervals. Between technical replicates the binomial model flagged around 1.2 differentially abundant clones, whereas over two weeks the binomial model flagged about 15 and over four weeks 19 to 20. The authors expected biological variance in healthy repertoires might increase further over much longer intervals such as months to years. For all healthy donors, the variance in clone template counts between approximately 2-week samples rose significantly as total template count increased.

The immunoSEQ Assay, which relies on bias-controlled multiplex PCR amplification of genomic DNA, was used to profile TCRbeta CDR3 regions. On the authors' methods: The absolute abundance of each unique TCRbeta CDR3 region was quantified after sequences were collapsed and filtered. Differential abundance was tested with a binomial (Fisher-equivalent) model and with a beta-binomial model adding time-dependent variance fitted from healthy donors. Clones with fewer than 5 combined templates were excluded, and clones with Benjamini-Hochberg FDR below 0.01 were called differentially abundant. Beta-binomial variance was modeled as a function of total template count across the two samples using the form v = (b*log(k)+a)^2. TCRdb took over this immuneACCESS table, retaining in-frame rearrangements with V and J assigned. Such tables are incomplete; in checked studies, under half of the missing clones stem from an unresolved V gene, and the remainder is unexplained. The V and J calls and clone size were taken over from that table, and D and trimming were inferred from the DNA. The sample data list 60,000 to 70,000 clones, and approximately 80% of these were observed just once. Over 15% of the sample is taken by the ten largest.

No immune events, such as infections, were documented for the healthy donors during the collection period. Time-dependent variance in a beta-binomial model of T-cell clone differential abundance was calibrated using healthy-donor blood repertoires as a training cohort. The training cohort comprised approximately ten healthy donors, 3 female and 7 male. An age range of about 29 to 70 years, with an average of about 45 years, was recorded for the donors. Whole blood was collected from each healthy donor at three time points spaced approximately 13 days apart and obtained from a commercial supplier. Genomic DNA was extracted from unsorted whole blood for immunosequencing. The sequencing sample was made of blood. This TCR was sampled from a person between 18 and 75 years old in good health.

For the CDR3, the sequence is CASSLGTSRQQYF. The bases are TGTGCCAGCAGCTTAGGGACATCCCGGCAGCAGTACTTC. The chain is made from TRBV7-2 and TRBJ2-7; the D gene is perhaps TRBD1, on 5 matching bases. Taken from cysteine to phenylalanine, the CDR3 has 13 residues. Here the CDR3 DNA is all that survives: 39 bases in frame from base 1. From the germline V gene, CDR1 is SGHTA and CDR2 is FQGNSA. V drops 1 base and J drops 8 bases, leaving 12 bases in between. When the CDR3 is completed using the reference TRBV7-2 and TRBJ2-7 genes on either side, the full variable domain is GAGVSQSPSNKVTEKGKDVELRCDPISGHTALYWYRQSLGQGLEFLIYFQGNSAPDKSGLPSDRFSAERTGGSVSTLTIQRTQQEDSAVYLCASSLGTSRQQYFGPGTRLTVT.